Below, 16 T cell receptor delta chains from the same sample are listed, as sequenced in a study of γδ T cells in repeated Plasmodium falciparum infection. Vgamma9/Vdelta2+ and Vdelta2-negative gammadelta T cells were flow-sorted from PBMC for bulk sequencing. TCRdb made new clone calls on the multiplex PCR reads using CATT. The sample carries roughly 93,000 delta-chain clones, 0.95% to 1% recorded once. The sequencing sample was made of gamma-delta T cells from blood. These receptors all come from a pool of human donors (malaria-infected and uninfected, not separated).

A remark on this clone: A single base is all that separates this from a far larger clone, so a read error is likely. The sample has other DNA sequences that encode this CDR3 too. This chain uses TRDV1 with TRDJ1; D is possibly TRDD3 (6 bases). Germline V gives CDR1 TSWWSYY, CDR2 QGS. The V end lost 2 bases, the J end lost 1 base, and 23 bases lay between the germline ends. This CDR3 is 19 amino acids long. This chain's CDR3 is CALGEKIIGILTFTDKLIF. DNA for the CDR3: TGTGCTCTTGGGGAAAAAATTATCGGGATATTAACTTTCACCGATAAACTCATCTTT.

With respect to this clone: A read error is likely here: a far larger clone is one base away. The same CDR3 also results from other DNA sequences found in this sample. The V gene is TRDV2, but the J gene lacks a call; the D segment call TRDD3 is taken from the table without a DNA check. Germline loops: CDR1 GEAIGNYY, CDR2 EKD. This CDR3 comprises 12 residues. CDR3 amino acids: CACDREGYGLIF. The CDR3, as DNA: TGTGCCTGTGACAGAGAGGGATACGGACTCATTTTT.

About this clone: The amino acid sequence in TCRdb belongs to a much larger clone and departs from this DNA's translation at residue 9, likely a sequencing read error; the sequence shown is translated from the DNA. The V gene is TRDV1, the J gene TRDJ1; 9 nucleotides agree with TRDD2. TCRdb is silent on the J gene; assignment here came from matching the DNA to germline. The V and J ends lost 1 base and 0 bases, in that order; junction bases with no gene match: 24. Per germline, CDR1 TSWWSYY and CDR2 QGS. The CDR3 extends over 23 amino acids. CDR3 bases: TGTGCTCTTGGGGAACATTGTTGTGGGCCTTCCTACTCCTACGGGGGATACACCGATAAACTCATCTTT. Its protein is CALGEHCCGPSYSYGGYTDKLIF.

In this sample, this clone is medium-sized. Additional DNA sequences in this sample encode the identical CDR3. J is TRDJ1 and V is TRDV1, with a tentative D call TRDD3 (5 bases). This CDR3 is 16 amino acids long. Trimming cost V 0 bases and J 0 bases, with 11 bases left between them. Germline V gene sequence: CDR1 TSWWSYY, CDR2 QGS. The CDR3, as DNA: TGTGCTCTTGGGGAACTAGGGATTGAGTACACCGATAAACTCATCTTT. Translation gives CALGELGIEYTDKLIF.

This clone was observed many times. This specimen includes other DNA sequences encoding the same CDR3. CDR3 DNA sequence: TGTGCCTGTGACCCTCTGGGGGATTACACCGATAAACTCATCTTT. Protein: CACDPLGDYTDKLIF. The rearrangement joins TRDV2 to TRDJ1; 9 bases line up with TRDD3. The trim removed 3 bases at V and 0 bases at J, leaving 4 bases unmatched. The CDR3 length is 15 residues. Germline V CDR1 and CDR2: GEAIGNYY, EKD.

This clone came up a few times. TCRdb's protein, taken from a much larger clone, differs from this DNA's translation at residue 4, likely owing to a read error; the protein displayed comes from the DNA. The gene calls are TRDV2 and TRDJ1, with a possible D match to TRDD3 (6 bases). TCRdb lists no J gene, so it was determined here by aligning the DNA to germline. The CDR3 is made up of 17 amino acids. Per germline, CDR1 GEAIGNYY and CDR2 EKD. CDR3 loop: CACVTPWGEPDTDKLIF. The DNA of the CDR3 is TGTGCCTGTGTCACCCCTTGGGGGGAGCCTGACACCGATAAACTCATCTTT.

With regard to this clone: TCRdb assigns this DNA the protein of a much larger clone, which departs from its translation at residue 9; this likely reflects a read error, and the protein shown comes from translating the DNA. The chain links TRDV1 to TRDJ1, with D tentatively TRDD2 (6 bases). CDR1 and CDR2 from the germline V gene are TSWWSYY and QGS. The CDR3 sequence is 19 residues long. The V gene lost 0 bases and the J gene lost 1 base, with 21 bases spanning the gap. The CDR3 nucleotides are TGTGCTCTTGGGGAACTCGCCTTCCAACCGCGGCCTCGCACCGATAAACTCATCTTT. It specifies CALGELAFQPRPRTDKLIF.

This clone was detected a few times. The protein that TCRdb holds for this DNA derives from a much larger clone and differs from the translated DNA at residue 4, which likely indicates a read error; the protein shown here is translated from the DNA. The chain joins TRDV1 to TRDJ1; 7 bases match TRDD3. Because TCRdb records no J gene, it was assigned here through a match of the DNA to germline. Unmatched junction bases numbered 31, after V lost 9 bases and J lost 0 bases. Germline CDR1 reads TSWWSYY; CDR2 reads QGS. CDR3 length equals 22 residues. In DNA form, the CDR3 reads TGTGCTCTCCTTCTACGCTCCCTTACTGGGGCCCGAATCCTCGTTCACACCGATAAACTCATCTTT. Amino acids: CALLLRSLTGARILVHTDKLIF.

In this sample, this clone turned up a few times. A much larger clone differs by one base, so this may be a read error. In the same sample, other DNA sequences code for this CDR3. This chain links TRDV1 with TRDJ1; 11 nucleotides agree with TRDD3. The J gene, missing from TCRdb, was assigned here through DNA to germline matching. Germline values: CDR1 TSWWSYY, CDR2 QGS. This CDR3 has 24 amino acids. The V and J ends lost 0 bases and 0 bases, in that order; junction bases with no gene match: 24. The CDR3 spells CALGELVGEPSHWGILRYTDKLIF. For the CDR3, the DNA is TGTGCTCTTGGGGAACTAGTCGGTGAGCCTTCCCACTGGGGGATATTAAGGTACACCGATAAACTCATCTTT.

In this sample, this clone turned up a few times. The likely explanation is a read error, given a far larger clone one base away. No J gene was assigned, while the V gene was called as TRDV2; no check of the table's D call, TRDD3, against the DNA was made. The CDR3 extends over 14 amino acids. In germline, CDR1 is GEAIGNYY, CDR2 EKD. In DNA, the CDR3 is TGTGCCTGTGACTACATGGCGGATACCGATAAACTCATCTTC. This encodes CACDYMADTDKLIF.

In this sample, this clone turned up a few times. A far larger clone is only one base removed, so a read error is likely. The sample has other DNA sequences that encode this CDR3 too. The rearrangement joins TRDV1 to TRDJ1; perhaps TRDD3 as D (5 bases). CDR3 size: 15 residues. Germline CDR1 and CDR2: TSWWSYY and QGS. The CDR3: CALGKLLENTDKLIF. The DNA for the CDR3 is TGTGCCCTTGGGAAGTTACTGGAGAACACCGATAAACTCATCTTT.

On this clone: TCRdb's entry gives the protein of a much larger clone, which mismatches this DNA's translation at residue 16, likely from a read error; the protein reported here is translated from the DNA. J is TRDJ1 and V is TRDV1, with 9 bases fitting TRDD3. TCRdb leaves out the J gene; it was filled in here by matching the DNA to germline. CDR1 TSWWSYY and CDR2 QGS come from the germline V gene. CDR3 length: 25 amino acids. V shed 0 bases and J 2 bases; nucleotides not matched to a gene: 31. CDR3 bases: TGTGCTCTTGGGGAACTATGGGCGTTCCTACGTTCCACTGGGGGAACACAGGGGGAGACCGATAAACTCATCTTT. Residues: CALGELWAFLRSTGGTQGETDKLIF.

As concerns this clone: TCRdb records a much larger clone's protein for this DNA, with a difference at residue 15 that likely arises from a read error; the protein given is the translation of the DNA. The chain carries TRDV1 and TRDJ1; TRDD1 or TRDD2 may be the D gene (5 bases each). Trimming cost V 4 bases and J 7 bases, with 31 bases left between them. The germline gives CDR1 TSWWSYY, CDR2 QGS. The CDR3 is 19 residues long. CDR3 protein: CALGGIAFARTSFGGKLIF. The CDR3 DNA reads as TGTGCTCTTGGGGGAATAGCCTTCGCTCGTACCTCTTTTGGCGGTAAACTCATCTTT.

On this clone: The likely explanation is a read error, given a far larger clone one base away. This sample includes further DNA sequences coding for the same CDR3. V and J are TRDV1 and TRDJ1, with 10 bases aligning to TRDD3. TCRdb does not report a J gene; here it was assigned by matching the DNA to germline references. CDR1 is TSWWSYY, CDR2 QGS, per germline. The CDR3 has 16 residues. Trimming at V came to 11 bases and at J to 0 bases, leaving 12 bases not matched to a gene. CDR3 sequence: CALRTGGLVYTDKLIF. The CDR3 DNA sequence: TGTGCTTTAAGAACTGGGGGATTGGTATACACCGATAAACTCATCTTT.

The table lists this clone with many counts. The chain links TRDV1 to TRDJ1, with 12 nucleotides matching TRDD3. CDR1 TSWWSYY and CDR2 QGS come from the germline V gene. The CDR3 runs 22 residues. V shed 2 bases, J shed 2 bases, and the junction held 21 bases outside the gene matches. The CDR3 sequence is CALGENDLLSKLGDTCTDKLIF. CDR3 DNA sequence: TGTGCTCTTGGGGAAAATGACCTCCTTTCCAAACTGGGGGATACTTGTACCGATAAACTCATCTTT.

This clone was recorded at least ten times. TCRdb's protein, taken from a much larger clone, differs from this DNA's translation at residue 16, likely owing to a read error; the protein displayed comes from the DNA. Other DNA sequences of this sample code for an identical CDR3. The chain employs TRDV1 and TRDJ1, with D possibly matching TRDD3 (5 bases). The CDR3 spans 19 residues. The germline V gene encodes CDR1 TSWWSYY and CDR2 QGS. As DNA, the CDR3 is TGTGCTCTTGGGGAAGTGAATTTCTACCCCGGGATTCTGACCGATAGACTCATCTTT. It encodes CALGEVNFYPGILTDRLIF.